Shown below are 22 T cell receptor beta chains from a single sample sequenced in a study of Graves' ophthalmopathy and Graves' hyperthyroidism. CDR3 regions of TCR beta were amplified from RNA transcripts. Investigators did first-round RT-PCR with HTBI primers, then second-round multiplex PCR. TCRdb fed the multiplex PCR reads into MiXCR, producing one record per CDR3 protein. The repertoire consists of over 450,000 distinct CDR3 sequences, with approximately 15% occurring once and the leading ten covering more than 8.5%. The sequenced material came from blood. Source of these receptors: a woman between 25 and 40 years old with Graves' ophthalmopathy.

This clonotype has ten or more counts. This chain links TRBV6-5 with TRBJ1-5; the D is unclear. Trimming stripped 2 bases from V and 4 bases from J, with 9 bases between. The germline V gene encodes CDR1 MNHEY and CDR2 SVGAGI. The CDR3 loop spans 14 amino acids. The CDR3, as DNA: TGTGCCAGCAGTTACGCACAGATTAATCAGCCCCAGCATTTT. It specifies CASSYAQINQPQHF.

This clonotype was counted many times. This chain connects TRBV28 to TRBJ2-2; TRBD2 is a possible D gene (7 bases). The CDR3 is 18 residues long. V lost 6 bases and J 4 bases, leaving 24 bases between the germline ends. From germline, CDR1 is MDHEN and CDR2 SYDVKM. The CDR3 is CASSGTGGNFVGTGELFF. Written as DNA, the CDR3 is TGTGCCAGCAGCGGGACGGGGGGCAATTTCGTTGGCACCGGGGAGCTGTTTTTT. Based on the CDR3 plus reference TRBV28 and TRBJ2-2, the full variable domain is DVKVTQSSRYLVKRTGEKVFLECVQDMDHENMFWYRQDPGLGLRLIYFSYDVKMKEKGDIPEGYSVSREKKERFSLILESASTNQTSMYLCASSGTGGNFVGTGELFFGEGSRLTVL.

The sample holds many counts of this clonotype. An end of the junction differs from the germline gene, which may be a read error. This rearrangement joins TRBV7-3 to TRBJ2-2; 9 nucleotides align to TRBD1. This CDR3 region has 16 residues. Germline V gives CDR1 SGHTA, CDR2 FQGTGA. The CDR3 DNA reads as TGTGCCAGCAGCCTAACCTCCGGGACAGGGTTATCGGAGCTGTTTTTT. Its translation: CASSLTSGTGLSELFF.

At least ten counts were recorded for this clonotype. J is TRBJ1-6 and V is TRBV5-1; D call uncertain. Germline V gene data show CDR1 as SGHRS and CDR2 as YFSETQ. V was trimmed by 1 base and J by 8 bases, leaving 10 bases between them. This CDR3 has 14 amino acids. For the CDR3, the DNA is TGCGCCAGCAGCTTGAAAAACCCAGATTCACCCCTCCACTTT. Amino acids: CASSLKNPDSPLHF.

This clonotype was observed many times. The gene calls are TRBV5-1 and TRBJ1-2, with D perhaps matching TRBD1 (6 bases). Trimming removed 3 bases from V and 8 bases from J, with 14 bases in between. There are 13 residues in the CDR3. The germline V gene has CDR1 SGHRS and CDR2 YFSETQ. The CDR3 loop reads CASSYLGGGGYTF. The CDR3 coding sequence is TGCGCCAGCAGCTACCTCGGGGGCGGGGGCTACACCTTC.

This clonotype occurred many times. J is TRBJ1-2 and V is TRBV6-5; D gene unclear. The germline V gene encodes CDR1 MNHEY and CDR2 SVGAGI. Deletions cut 2 bases from V and 4 bases from J, with 14 bases between. CDR3 size: 15 residues. CDR3: CASSYDRLLFYGYTF. CDR3 in DNA: TGTGCCAGCAGTTACGATCGGTTACTTTTCTATGGCTACACCTTC.

This clonotype was seen many times. The gene calls are TRBV6-1 and TRBJ2-6, with D tentatively TRBD1 (5 bases). Trimming removed 7 bases from V and 0 bases from J, with 10 bases in between. Germline loops: CDR1 MNHNS, CDR2 SASEGT. The CDR3 runs to 15 residues. This CDR3 reads CASNVQVSGANVLTF. DNA of the CDR3: TGTGCCAGCAACGTACAGGTCTCTGGGGCCAACGTCCTGACTTTC.

The chain couples TRBV30 to TRBJ2-6; a weak D match, TRBD1 (6 bases). Per the germline V gene, CDR1 is GTSNPN and CDR2 is SVGIG (reference sequence). CDR3 length equals 15 residues. V lost 3 bases to trimming and J lost 1 base, with 10 bases between them. In DNA, the CDR3 is TGTGCCTGGAGCCCCCAGGGGTCTGGGGCCAACGTCCTGACTTTC. Translated, it gives CAWSPQGSGANVLTF.

This clonotype was observed at least ten times. The chain employs TRBV20-1 and TRBJ2-7; D is perhaps TRBD2 (5 bases). V lost 0 bases, J lost 1 base, and 13 bases lay in between. Germline V gives CDR1 DFQATT, CDR2 SNEGSKA (reference sequence). This CDR3 has 15 amino acids. CDR3 amino acids: CSARDWPSLSYEQYF. CDR3 nucleotide sequence: TGCAGTGCTAGAGATTGGCCTAGCTTGTCCTACGAGCAGTACTTC.

The rearrangement joins TRBV19 to TRBJ1-1; perhaps TRBD1 as D (6 bases). Germline CDR1 is LNHDA and CDR2 is SQIVND (reference sequence). V lost 5 bases and J 5 bases, leaving 12 bases between the germline ends. There are 13 residues in the CDR3. This chain's CDR3 is CASSAGVRTEAFF. The CDR3, as DNA: TGTGCCAGTAGTGCAGGGGTTCGAACTGAAGCTTTCTTT.

This clonotype was found many times. The V gene is TRBV12-3 or TRBV12-4, the J gene TRBJ2-2; the match to TRBD2 covers 10 bases. V shed 4 bases and J 5 bases; nucleotides not matched to a gene: 7. The CDR3 has 16 residues. The CDR3 coding sequence is TGTGCCAGCAGTTATATAGCGGGGGGAAAGACCGGGGAGCTGTTTTTT. This encodes CASSYIAGGKTGELFF.

This clonotype was detected ten times or more. The chain joins TRBV12-3 or TRBV12-4 to TRBJ1-2; no firm D call. This CDR3 is 13 amino acids long. The V end was cut by 5 bases, the J end by 4 bases, with 11 bases between. The CDR3 DNA sequence: TGTGCCAGCAGTACCAGCTCCCCCTATGGCTACACCTTC. Translated, it gives CASSTSSPYGYTF.

As regards this clonotype: A read error may produce the germline difference seen at one junction end. CDR3 DNA sequence: TGTGCCAGCAGCTTAGCTTTCGGGGGCTGGCGGGGAAAAAGGGTCTTC. Translating it yields CASSLAFGGWRGKRVF. The rearrangement uses TRBV11-2 and TRBJ2-5, with D perhaps matching TRBD1 or TRBD2 (6 bases each). This CDR3 has 16 amino acids. Germline V CDR1 and CDR2: SGHAT, FQNNGV.

This clonotype has a count of ten or more. The rearrangement uses TRBV6-2 or TRBV6-3 and TRBJ2-2, with TRBD1 identical over 8 bases. The germline CDR1 and CDR2 sequences are MNHEY and SVGEGT. The length of the CDR3 is 18 residues. After removal of 0 bases from V and 5 bases from J, the junction contained 11 bases not matched to a gene. The CDR3 DNA reads TGTGCCAGCAGTTACTCGACGGTGACAGGGGTGAAAACCGGGGAGCTGTTTTTT. The encoded protein is CASSYSTVTGVKTGELFF.

There are many counts of this clonotype. The gene calls are TRBV2 and TRBJ2-5; possible D gene TRBD2, 5 bases. V was pared by 8 bases and J by 5 bases, with 12 bases between. The CDR3 has 12 residues. Germline V gene data show CDR1 as SNHLY and CDR2 as FYNNEI. The CDR3 here is CASGRLSETQYF. In nucleotides, the CDR3 is TGTGCCAGCGGGAGACTCTCGGAGACCCAGTACTTC.

The rearrangement links TRBV9 to TRBJ2-5; D gene ambiguous. This CDR3 comprises 15 residues. Germline assignment: CDR1 SGDLS and CDR2 YYNGEE. V was pared by 4 bases and J by 7 bases, with 20 bases between. The CDR3 DNA follows: TGTGCCAGCAGCCCTGAAGTGGCCAGTGTGGGGACCCAGTACTTC. This codes for CASSPEVASVGTQYF.

In this sample, this clonotype turned up many times. The rearrangement links TRBV28 to TRBJ1-2; D is uncertain. CDR3 length: 15 amino acids. CDR1 and CDR2 (germline): MDHEN, SYDVKM. Trimming removed 2 bases from V and 7 bases from J, with 17 bases in between. The CDR3 sequence is CASSLGTDGYCGYTF. The CDR3 nucleotides are TGTGCCAGCAGTTTAGGAACAGACGGATACTGTGGCTACACCTTC.

This clonotype was counted ten times or more. CDR3 coding DNA: TGTGCCAGCAGTGAGGAGATGAGGGAGATTGGCAATCAGCCCCAGCATTTT. Its protein is CASSEEMREIGNQPQHF. The chain carries TRBV2 and TRBJ1-5; no firm D call. There are 17 residues in the CDR3. V was clipped by 3 bases and J by 2 bases, with 17 bases between them. Per the germline V gene, CDR1 is SNHLY and CDR2 is FYNNEI.

The rearrangement joins TRBV4-1 to TRBJ2-7; 8 nucleotides line up with TRBD1. Trimming at V came to 5 bases and at J to 3 bases, leaving 9 bases not matched to a gene. The CDR3 contains 15 residues. CDR1 is MGHRA, CDR2 YSYEKL, per germline. The DNA of the CDR3 is TGCGCCAGCAGCGACCCGGGACAGGCTTTCTACGAGCAGTACTTC. Protein: CASSDPGQAFYEQYF.

Ten or more counts support this clonotype. This chain uses TRBV4-1 with TRBJ1-2, with D unresolved. Germline V CDR1 and CDR2: MGHRA, YSYEKL. The V end lost 4 bases, the J end lost 2 bases, and 14 bases lay between the germline ends. The CDR3 runs to 15 residues. CDR3 DNA: TGCGCCAGCAGCCCACGGGCAGAGAACAACTATGGCTACACCTTC. Translated, it gives CASSPRAENNYGYTF.

Many counts were recorded for this clonotype. V is TRBV6-1 and J is TRBJ2-7, with 12 bases lining up with TRBD2. Germline loops: CDR1 MNHNS, CDR2 SASEGT. J gave up 12 bases and V 1 base, and 4 bases lay outside the gene matches. The CDR3 extends over 13 amino acids. The CDR3 region has the DNA TGTGCCAGCAGTGAAGAGAGACTAGCGGGGGCGTACTTC. This sequence encodes CASSEERLAGAYF.

V usage is TRBV25-1 and J usage is TRBJ2-5, with D perhaps TRBD2 (6 bases). Germline loops: CDR1 MGHDK, CDR2 SYGVNS. The CDR3 has 15 residues. Trimming shortened V by 3 bases and J by 2 bases, and 13 bases separated the two germline ends. CDR3 DNA: TGTGCCAGCAGTGACCCCAGGACTATTCAAGAGACCCAGTACTTC. Protein: CASSDPRTIQETQYF.